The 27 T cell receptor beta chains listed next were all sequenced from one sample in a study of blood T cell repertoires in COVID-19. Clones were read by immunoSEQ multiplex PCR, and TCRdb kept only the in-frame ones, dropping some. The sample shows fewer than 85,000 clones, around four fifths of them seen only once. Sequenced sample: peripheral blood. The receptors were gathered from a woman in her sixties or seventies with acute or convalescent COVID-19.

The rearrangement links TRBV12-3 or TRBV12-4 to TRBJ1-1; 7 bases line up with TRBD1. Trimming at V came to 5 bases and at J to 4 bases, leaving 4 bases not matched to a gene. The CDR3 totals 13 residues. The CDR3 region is CASSLQGITEAFF. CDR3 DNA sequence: TGTGCCAGCAGTCTACAGGGGATCACTGAAGCTTTCTTT.

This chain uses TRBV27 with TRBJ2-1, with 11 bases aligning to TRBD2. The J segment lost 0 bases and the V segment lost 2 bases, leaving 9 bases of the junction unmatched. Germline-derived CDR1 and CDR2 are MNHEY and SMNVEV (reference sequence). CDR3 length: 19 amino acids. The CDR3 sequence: CASSLASGGLPSSYNEQFF. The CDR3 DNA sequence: TGTGCCAGCAGTTTAGCTAGCGGGGGGCTTCCTAGCTCCTACAATGAGCAGTTCTTC.

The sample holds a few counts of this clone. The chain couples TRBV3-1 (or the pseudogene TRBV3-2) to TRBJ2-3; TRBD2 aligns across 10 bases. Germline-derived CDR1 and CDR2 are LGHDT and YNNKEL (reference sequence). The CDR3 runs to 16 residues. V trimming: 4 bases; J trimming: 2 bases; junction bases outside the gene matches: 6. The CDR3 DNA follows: TGTGCCAGCAGCCCCGGGCTAGCGGGAGACACAGATACGCAGTATTTT. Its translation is CASSPGLAGDTDTQYF.

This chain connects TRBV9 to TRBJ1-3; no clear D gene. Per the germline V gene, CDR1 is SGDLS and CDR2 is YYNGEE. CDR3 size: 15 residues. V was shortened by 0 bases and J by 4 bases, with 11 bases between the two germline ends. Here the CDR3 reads CASSVGPWAGNTIYF. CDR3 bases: TGTGCCAGCAGCGTAGGTCCTTGGGCGGGAAACACCATATATTTT. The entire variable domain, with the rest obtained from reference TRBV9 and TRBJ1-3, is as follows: DSGVTQTPKHLITATGQRVTLRCSPRSGDLSVYWYQQSLDQGLQFLIQYYNGEERAKGNILERFSAQQFPDLHSELNLSSLELGDSALYFCASSVGPWAGNTIYFGEGSWLTVV.

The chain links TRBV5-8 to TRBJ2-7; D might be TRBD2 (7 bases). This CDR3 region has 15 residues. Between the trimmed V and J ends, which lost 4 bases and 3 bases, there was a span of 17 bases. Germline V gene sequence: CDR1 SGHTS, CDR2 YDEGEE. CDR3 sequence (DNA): TGTGCCAGCAGCCCGTCGGGGGGCGGCATCTACGAGCAGTACTTC. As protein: CASSPSGGGIYEQYF. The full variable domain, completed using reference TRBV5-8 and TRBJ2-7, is EAGVTQSPTHLIKTRGQQATLRCSPISGHTSVYWYQQALGLGLQFLLWYDEGEERNRGNFPPRFSGRQFPNYSSELNVNALELEDSALYLCASSPSGGGIYEQYFGPGTRLTVT.

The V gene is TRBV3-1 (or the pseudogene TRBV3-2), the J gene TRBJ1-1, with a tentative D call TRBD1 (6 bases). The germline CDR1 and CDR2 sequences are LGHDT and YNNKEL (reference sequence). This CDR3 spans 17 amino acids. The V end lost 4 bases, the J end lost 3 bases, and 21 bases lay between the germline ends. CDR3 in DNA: TGTGCCAGCAGCCGCAGGGGCGGAAGGAACTCGGACACTGAAGCTTTCTTT. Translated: CASSRRGGRNSDTEAFF.

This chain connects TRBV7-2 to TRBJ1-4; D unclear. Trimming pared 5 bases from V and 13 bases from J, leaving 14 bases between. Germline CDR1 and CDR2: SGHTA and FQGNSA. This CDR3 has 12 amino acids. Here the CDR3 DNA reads TGTGCCAGCAGCCCAGGACGGGGTTTACTGTTTTTT. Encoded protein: CASSPGRGLLFF.

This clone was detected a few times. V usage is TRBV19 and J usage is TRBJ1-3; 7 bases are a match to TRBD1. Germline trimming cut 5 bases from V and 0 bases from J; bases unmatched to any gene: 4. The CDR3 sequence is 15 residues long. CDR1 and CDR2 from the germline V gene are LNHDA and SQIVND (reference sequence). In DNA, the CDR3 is TGTGCCAGTAGTTTGGGACAGATCTCTGGAAACACCATATATTTT. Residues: CASSLGQISGNTIYF.

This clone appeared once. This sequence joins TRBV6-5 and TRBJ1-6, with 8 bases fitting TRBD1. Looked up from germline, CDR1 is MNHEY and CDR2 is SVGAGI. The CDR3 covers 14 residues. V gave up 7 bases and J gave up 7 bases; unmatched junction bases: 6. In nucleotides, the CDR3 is TGTGCCAGCACCCCGACAGGGGCCAATTCACCCCTCCACTTT. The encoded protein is CASTPTGANSPLHF.

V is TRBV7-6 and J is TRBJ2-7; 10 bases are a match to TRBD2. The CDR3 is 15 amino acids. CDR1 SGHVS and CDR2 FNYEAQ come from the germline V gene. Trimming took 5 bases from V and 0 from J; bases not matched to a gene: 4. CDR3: CASSSSGGSSYEQYF. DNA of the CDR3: TGTGCCAGCAGCAGTAGCGGGGGGAGCTCCTACGAGCAGTACTTC.

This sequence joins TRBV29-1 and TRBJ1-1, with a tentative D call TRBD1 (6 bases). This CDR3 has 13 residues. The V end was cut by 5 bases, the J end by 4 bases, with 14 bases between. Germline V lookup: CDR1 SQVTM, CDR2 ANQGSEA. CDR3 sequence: CSVPVQGRTEAFF. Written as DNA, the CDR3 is TGCAGCGTTCCTGTCCAGGGGCGCACTGAAGCTTTCTTT.

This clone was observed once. CDR3 region: CASSDAAGGSYNEQFF. For the CDR3, the DNA is TGTGCCAGCAGTGATGCAGCGGGAGGCTCCTACAATGAGCAGTTCTTC. The V gene is TRBV6-1, the J gene TRBJ2-1; 9 bases are a match to TRBD2. The CDR3 consists of 16 residues. Germline loops: CDR1 MNHNS, CDR2 SASEGT. With V trimmed by 3 bases and J by 0 bases, 3 bases remained unmatched.

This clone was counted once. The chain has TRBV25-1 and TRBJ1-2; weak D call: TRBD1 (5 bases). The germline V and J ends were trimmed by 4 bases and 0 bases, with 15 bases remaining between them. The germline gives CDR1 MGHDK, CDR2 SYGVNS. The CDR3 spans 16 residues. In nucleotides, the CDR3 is TGTGCCAGCAGTGGTGGACCTTCGACAGCTAACTATGGCTACACCTTC. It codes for CASSGGPSTANYGYTF.

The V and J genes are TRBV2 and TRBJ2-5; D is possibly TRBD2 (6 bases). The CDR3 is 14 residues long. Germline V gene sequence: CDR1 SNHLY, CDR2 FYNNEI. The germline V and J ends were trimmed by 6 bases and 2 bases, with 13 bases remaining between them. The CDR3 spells CASSRGRLQETQYF. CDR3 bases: TGTGCCAGCAGCCGGGGGAGATTACAAGAGACCCAGTACTTC.

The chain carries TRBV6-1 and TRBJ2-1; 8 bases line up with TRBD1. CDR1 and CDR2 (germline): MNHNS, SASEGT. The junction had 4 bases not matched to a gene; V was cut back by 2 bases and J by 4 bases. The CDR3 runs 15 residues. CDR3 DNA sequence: TGTGCCAGCAGTGAAAGGGACAGGCTGTACAATGAGCAGTTCTTC. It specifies CASSERDRLYNEQFF.

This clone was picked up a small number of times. The DNA of the CDR3 is TGCAGCGTCGAGCCCGACAGGGTGGATGAGCAGTTCTTC. Its protein is CSVEPDRVDEQFF. The chain recombines TRBV29-1 with TRBJ2-1, with TRBD1 identical over 7 bases. The CDR3 runs to 13 residues. Germline lookup yields CDR1 SQVTM and CDR2 ANQGSEA. Trimming cost V 6 bases and J 8 bases; bases outside gene matches: 10.

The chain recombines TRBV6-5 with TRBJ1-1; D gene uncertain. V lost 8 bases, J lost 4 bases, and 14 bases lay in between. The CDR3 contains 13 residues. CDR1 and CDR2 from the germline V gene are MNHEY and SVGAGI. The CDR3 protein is CASQVPTSTEAFF. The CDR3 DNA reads TGTGCCAGCCAGGTTCCAACGAGCACTGAAGCTTTCTTT.

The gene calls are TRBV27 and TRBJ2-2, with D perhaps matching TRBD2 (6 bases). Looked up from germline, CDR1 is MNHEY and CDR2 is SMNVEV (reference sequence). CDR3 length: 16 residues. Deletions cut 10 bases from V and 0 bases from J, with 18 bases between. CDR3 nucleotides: TGTGCCACCCTCCAAGGCGGGGCCCCGAACACCGGGGAGCTGTTTTTT. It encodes CATLQGGAPNTGELFF.

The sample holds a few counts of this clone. CDR3 amino acids: CASSDRYSNQPQHF. CDR3 DNA: TGTGCCAGTAGTGACAGGTATAGCAATCAGCCCCAGCATTTT. The rearrangement links TRBV19 to TRBJ1-5; maybe TRBD1 (6 bases). With 5 bases removed from V and 0 bases from J, the gap between germline ends came to 8 bases. Germline V lookup: CDR1 LNHDA, CDR2 SQIVND (reference sequence). There are 14 residues in the CDR3.

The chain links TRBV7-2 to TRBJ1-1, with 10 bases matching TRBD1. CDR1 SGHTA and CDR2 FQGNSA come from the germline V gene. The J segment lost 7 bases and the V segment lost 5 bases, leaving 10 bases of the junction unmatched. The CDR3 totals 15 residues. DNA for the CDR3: TGTGCCAGCAGCGTAACCGGGACAGGGGAGTTTGAAGCTTTCTTT. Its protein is CASSVTGTGEFEAFF.

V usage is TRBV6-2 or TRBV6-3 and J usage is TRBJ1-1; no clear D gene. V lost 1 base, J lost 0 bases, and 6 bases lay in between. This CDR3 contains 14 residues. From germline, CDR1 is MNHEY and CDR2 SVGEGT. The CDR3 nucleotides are TGTGCCAGCAGTTACTATAGAATGAACACTGAAGCTTTCTTT. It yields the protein CASSYYRMNTEAFF.

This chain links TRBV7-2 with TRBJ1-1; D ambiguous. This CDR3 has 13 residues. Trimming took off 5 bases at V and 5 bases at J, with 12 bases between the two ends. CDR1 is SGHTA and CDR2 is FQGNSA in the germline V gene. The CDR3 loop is CASSPSLVTEAFF. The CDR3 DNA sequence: TGTGCCAGCAGCCCTTCCCTTGTTACTGAAGCTTTCTTT.

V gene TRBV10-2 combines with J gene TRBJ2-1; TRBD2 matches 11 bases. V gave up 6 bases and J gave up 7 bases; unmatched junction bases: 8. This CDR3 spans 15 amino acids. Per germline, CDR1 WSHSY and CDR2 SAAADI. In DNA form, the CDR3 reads TGCGCCAGCAGCCCACTAGCGGGAGATTTTAATGAGCAGTTCTTC. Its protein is CASSPLAGDFNEQFF.

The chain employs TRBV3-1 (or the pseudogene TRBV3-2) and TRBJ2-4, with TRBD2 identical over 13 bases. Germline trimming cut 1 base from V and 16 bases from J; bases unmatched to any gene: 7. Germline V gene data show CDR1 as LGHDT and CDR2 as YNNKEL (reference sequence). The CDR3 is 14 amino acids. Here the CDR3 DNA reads TGTGCCAGCAGCCAAGGGACGACTAGCGGGGGGTACTACTTC. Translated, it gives CASSQGTTSGGYYF.

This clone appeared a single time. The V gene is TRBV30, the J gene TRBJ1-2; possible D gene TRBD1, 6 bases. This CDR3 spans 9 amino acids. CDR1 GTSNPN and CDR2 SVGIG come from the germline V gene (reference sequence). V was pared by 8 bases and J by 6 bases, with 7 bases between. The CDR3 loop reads CAGQNGYTF. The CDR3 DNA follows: TGTGCCGGACAGAATGGCTACACCTTC.

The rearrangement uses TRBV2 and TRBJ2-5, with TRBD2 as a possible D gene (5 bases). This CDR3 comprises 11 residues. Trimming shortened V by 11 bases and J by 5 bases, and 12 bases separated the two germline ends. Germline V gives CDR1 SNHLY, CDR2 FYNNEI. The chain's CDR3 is CAGSLGETQYF. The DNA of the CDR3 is TGTGCCGGGAGCCTAGGGGAGACCCAGTACTTC.

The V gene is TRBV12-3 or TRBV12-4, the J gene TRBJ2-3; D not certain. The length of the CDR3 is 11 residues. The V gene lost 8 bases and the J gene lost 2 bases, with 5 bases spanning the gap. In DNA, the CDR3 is TGTGCCAGCGTAAACACAGATACGCAGTATTTT. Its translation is CASVNTDTQYF.